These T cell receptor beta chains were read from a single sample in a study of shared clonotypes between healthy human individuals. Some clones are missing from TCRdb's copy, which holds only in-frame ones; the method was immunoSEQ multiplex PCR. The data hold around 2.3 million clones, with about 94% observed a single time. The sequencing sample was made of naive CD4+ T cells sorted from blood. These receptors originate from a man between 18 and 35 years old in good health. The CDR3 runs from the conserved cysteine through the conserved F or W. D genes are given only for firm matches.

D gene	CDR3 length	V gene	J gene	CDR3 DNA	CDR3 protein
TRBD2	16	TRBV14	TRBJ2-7	TGTGCCAGCAGCCGAACTAGCGGGAAAGGACCCTACGAGCAGTACTTC	CASSRTSGKGPYEQYF
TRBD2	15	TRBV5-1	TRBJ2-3	TGCGCCAGCAGCTTAGCTAGCGGGAGTACAGATACGCAGTATTTT	CASSLASGSTDTQYF
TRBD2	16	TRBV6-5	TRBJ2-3	TGTGCCAGCAGTTACCTAGCGGGAGGGAGCACAGATACGCAGTATTTT	CASSYLAGGSTDTQYF
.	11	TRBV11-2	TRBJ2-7	TGTGCCAGCAGCTTAGTGGCCGAGCAGTACTTC	CASSLVAEQYF
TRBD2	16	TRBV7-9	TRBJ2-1	TGTGCCAGCAGCTTAGCGCCGGGACTAGCGGGAGGGCCGTCTATCTTC	CASSLAPGLAGGPSIF
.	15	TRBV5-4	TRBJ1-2	TGTGCCAGCAGTCTGTGGGCGGAGGGATACTATGGCTACACCTTC	CASSLWAEGYYGYTF
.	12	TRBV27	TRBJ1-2	TGTGCCAGCTGGGAACTCCGGGGGGGCTACACCTTC	CASWELRGGYTF
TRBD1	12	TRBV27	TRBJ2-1	TGTGCCAGCAGCGACAGGGTGGGCGAGCAGTTCTTC	CASSDRVGEQFF
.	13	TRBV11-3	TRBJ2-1	TGTGCCAGCAGCTCACACGAGGGTGGTGAGCAGTTCTTC	CASSSHEGGEQFF
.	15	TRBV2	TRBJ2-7	TGTGCCAGCAGTGAAGAGAGCGGAAAAGGCTACGAGCAGTACTTC	CASSEESGKGYEQYF
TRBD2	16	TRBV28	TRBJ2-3	TGTGCCAGCAGTTTTGGGGCGGCGGGGGGCACAGATACGCAGTATTTT	CASSFGAAGGTDTQYF